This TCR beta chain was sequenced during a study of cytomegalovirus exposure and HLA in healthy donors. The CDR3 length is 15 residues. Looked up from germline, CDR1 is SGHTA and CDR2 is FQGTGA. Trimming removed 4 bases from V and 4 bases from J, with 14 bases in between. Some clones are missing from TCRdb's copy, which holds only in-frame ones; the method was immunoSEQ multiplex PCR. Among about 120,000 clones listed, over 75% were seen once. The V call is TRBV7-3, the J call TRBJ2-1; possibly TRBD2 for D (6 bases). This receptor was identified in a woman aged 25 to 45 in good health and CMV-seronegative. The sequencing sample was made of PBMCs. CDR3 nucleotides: TGTGCCAGCAGCTCCGAGGCCCGGGGGTACAATGAGCAGTTCTTC. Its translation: CASSSEARGYNEQFF.